The 2 T cell receptor beta chains in this list originate from one sample, sequenced in a study of blood T cell repertoires in COVID-19. The table came from immunoSEQ multiplex PCR; TCRdb's copy has only in-frame clones and leaves some out. The repertoire holds a few hundred thousand clones, 70% to 90% seen once, with 1% in the top ten. Source material: PBMCs or T cells enriched from blood (not recorded which). Receptors were obtained from a woman in her 30s who had recovered from COVID-19.

This rearrangement joins TRBV18 to TRBJ2-1; D uncertain. The CDR3 totals 13 residues. The germline V gene has CDR1 KGHSH and CDR2 LQKENI. V lost 0 bases and J 5 bases, leaving 5 bases between the germline ends. CDR3: CASSPPKHNEQFF. The CDR3 coding sequence is TGTGCCAGCTCACCACCGAAGCACAATGAGCAGTTCTTC.

This chain joins TRBV27 and TRBJ1-1; D possibly corresponds to TRBD1 (5 bases). The length of the CDR3 is 16 residues. Between the trimmed V and J ends, which lost 5 bases and 3 bases, there was a span of 19 bases. The germline CDR1 and CDR2 sequences are MNHEY and SMNVEV (reference sequence). The CDR3 DNA reads TGTGCCAGCAGTAAGGAAGCAGGGTTTAGTCACACTGAAGCTTTCTTT. Translated, it gives CASSKEAGFSHTEAFF.